The present T cell receptor beta chain was sequenced within a study of blood T cells in healthy people across ages. Using a J-beta primer mix together with a sample-barcoded 5' primer, a second PCR was run for about 7 to 12 cycles. TCRdb re-derived calls from the 5' RACE reads in MiXCR, one entry per CDR3 protein. The sample contains 730,000 or so distinct CDR3 sequences, around 38% of which appear only once. CDR3 length: 15 residues. V dropped 5 bases and J dropped 3 bases, with 16 bases sitting between them. Regarding this clonotype: This could be a read error, since a much larger clone is one nucleotide away.

The TCR originated in a man at least 80 years old in good health. The V call is TRBV12-3 or TRBV12-4, the J call TRBJ1-2, with a tentative D call TRBD1 (5 bases). What was sequenced was blood. As DNA, the CDR3 is TGTGCCAGCAGTCCAATGAGAGGGGCCCACTATGGCTACACCTTC. It yields the protein CASSPMRGAHYGYTF.